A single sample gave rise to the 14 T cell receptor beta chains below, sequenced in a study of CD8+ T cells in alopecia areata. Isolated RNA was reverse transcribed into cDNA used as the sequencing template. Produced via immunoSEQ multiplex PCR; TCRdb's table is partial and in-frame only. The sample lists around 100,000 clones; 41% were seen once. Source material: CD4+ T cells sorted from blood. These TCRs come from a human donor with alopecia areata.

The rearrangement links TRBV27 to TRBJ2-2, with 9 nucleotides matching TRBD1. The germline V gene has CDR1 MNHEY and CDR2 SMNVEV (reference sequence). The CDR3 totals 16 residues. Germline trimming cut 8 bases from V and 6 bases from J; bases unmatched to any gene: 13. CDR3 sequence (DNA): TGTGCCAGCCATCCTCCCGGGACAGGGAGGTCCGGGGAGCTGTTTTTT. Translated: CASHPPGTGRSGELFF.

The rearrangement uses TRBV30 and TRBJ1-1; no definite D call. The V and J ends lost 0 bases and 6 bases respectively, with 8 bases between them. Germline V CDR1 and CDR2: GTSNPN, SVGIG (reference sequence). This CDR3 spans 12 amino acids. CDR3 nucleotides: TGTGCCTGGAGTGTACTGGTCGCTGAAGCTTTCTTT. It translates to CAWSVLVAEAFF.

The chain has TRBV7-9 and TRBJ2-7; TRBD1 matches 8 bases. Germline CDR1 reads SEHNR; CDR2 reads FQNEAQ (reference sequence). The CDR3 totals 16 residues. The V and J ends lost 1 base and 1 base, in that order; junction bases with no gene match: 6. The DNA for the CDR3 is TGTGCCAGCAGCTTAGGTTTGTGGGACAGGTCCTACGAGCAGTACTTC. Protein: CASSLGLWDRSYEQYF. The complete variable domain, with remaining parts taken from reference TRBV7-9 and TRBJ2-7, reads DTGVSQNPRHKITKRGQNVTFRCDPISEHNRLYWYRQTLGQGPEFLTYFQNEAQLEKSRLLSDRFSAERPKGSFSTLEIQRTEQGDSAMYLCASSLGLWDRSYEQYFGPGTRLTVT.

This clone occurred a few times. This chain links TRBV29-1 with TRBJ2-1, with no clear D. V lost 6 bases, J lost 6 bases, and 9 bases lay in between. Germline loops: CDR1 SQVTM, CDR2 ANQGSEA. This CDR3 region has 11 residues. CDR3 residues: CSVDTFNEQFF. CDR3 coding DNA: TGCAGCGTCGACACTTTCAATGAGCAGTTCTTC.

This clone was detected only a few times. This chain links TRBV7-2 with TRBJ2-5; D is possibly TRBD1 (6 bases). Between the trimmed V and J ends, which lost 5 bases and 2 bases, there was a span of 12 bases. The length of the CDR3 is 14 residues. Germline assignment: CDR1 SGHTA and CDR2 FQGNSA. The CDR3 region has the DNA TGTGCCAGCAGCCGAGGAACAGGGCAAGAGACCCAGTACTTC. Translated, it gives CASSRGTGQETQYF.

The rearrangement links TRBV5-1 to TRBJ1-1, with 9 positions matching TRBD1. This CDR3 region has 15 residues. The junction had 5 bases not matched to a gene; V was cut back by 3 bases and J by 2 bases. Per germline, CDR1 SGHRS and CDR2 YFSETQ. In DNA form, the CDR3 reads TGCGCCAGCAGCTCCCGGGACAGGGAAAACACTGAAGCTTTCTTT. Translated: CASSSRDRENTEAFF. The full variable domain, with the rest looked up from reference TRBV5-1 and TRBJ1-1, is KAGVTQTPRYLIKTRGQQVTLSCSPISGHRSVSWYQQTPGQGLQFLFEYFSETQRNKGNFPGRFSGRQFSNSRSEMNVSTLELGDSALYLCASSSRDRENTEAFFGQGTRLTVV.

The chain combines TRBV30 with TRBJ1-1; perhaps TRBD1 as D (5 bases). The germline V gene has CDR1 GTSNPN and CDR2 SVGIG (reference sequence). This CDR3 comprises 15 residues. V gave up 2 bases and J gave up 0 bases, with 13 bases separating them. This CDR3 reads CAWSIGTQMNTEAFF. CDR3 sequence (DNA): TGTGCCTGGAGTATAGGGACCCAGATGAACACTGAAGCTTTCTTT.

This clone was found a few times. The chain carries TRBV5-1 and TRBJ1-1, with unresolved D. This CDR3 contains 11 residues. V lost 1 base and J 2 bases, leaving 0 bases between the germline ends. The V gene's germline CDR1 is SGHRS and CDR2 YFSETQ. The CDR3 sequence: CASSLNTEAFF. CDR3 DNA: TGCGCCAGCAGCTTGAACACTGAAGCTTTCTTT.

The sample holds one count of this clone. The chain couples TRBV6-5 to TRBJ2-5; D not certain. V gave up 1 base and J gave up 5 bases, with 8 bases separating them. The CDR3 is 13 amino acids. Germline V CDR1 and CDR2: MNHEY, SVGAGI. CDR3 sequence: CASSYWGRETQYF. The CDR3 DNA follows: TGTGCCAGCAGTTACTGGGGTCGGGAGACCCAGTACTTC.

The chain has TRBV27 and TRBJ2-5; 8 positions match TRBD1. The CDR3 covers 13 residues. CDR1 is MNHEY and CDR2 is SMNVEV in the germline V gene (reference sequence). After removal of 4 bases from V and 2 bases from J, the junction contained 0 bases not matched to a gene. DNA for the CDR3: TGTGCCAGCAGTTGGACAGGGCAAGAGACCCAGTACTTC. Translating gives CASSWTGQETQYF.

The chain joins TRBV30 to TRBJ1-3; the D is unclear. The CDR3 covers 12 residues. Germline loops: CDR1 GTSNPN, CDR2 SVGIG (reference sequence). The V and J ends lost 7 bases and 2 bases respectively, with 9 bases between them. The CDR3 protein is CAFGITGNTIYF. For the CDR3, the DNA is TGTGCCTTCGGGATTACTGGAAACACCATATATTTT.

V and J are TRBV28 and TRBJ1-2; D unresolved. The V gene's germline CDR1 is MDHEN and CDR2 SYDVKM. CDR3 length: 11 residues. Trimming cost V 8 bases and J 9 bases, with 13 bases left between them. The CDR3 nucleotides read TGTGCCAGCTCGGCTCAACCCCGCTACACCTTC. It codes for CASSAQPRYTF.

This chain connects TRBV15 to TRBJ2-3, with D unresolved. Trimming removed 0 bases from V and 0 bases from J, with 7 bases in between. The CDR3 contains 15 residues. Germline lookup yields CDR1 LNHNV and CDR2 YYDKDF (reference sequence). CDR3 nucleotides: TGTGCCACCAGCAGAGAGGCCACTAGCACAGATACGCAGTATTTT. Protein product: CATSREATSTDTQYF.

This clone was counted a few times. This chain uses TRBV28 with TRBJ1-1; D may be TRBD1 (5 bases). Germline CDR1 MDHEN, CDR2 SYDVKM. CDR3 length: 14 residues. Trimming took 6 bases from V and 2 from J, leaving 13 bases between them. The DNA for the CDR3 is TGTGCCAGCAGGATCGGGGACGGTAACACTGAAGCTTTCTTT. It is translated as CASRIGDGNTEAFF.